These T cell receptor beta chains were read from a single sample in a study of blood T cells in healthy people across ages. TCRdb reanalysed the 5' RACE reads using MiXCR and keeps one entry per CDR3 protein. The sample consists of about 930,000 distinct CDR3 sequences, 25% to 30% of them appearing once. These records were also assigned to another study, of T cells of mothers and their children.

Sequencing used blood. These receptors were collected from a woman aged 40 to 49 in good health. The CDR3 runs from the conserved cysteine through the conserved F or W. Each record gives: V gene, clone size, J gene, D gene, CDR3 protein, CDR3 DNA. D genes are given only for firm matches. Only some rows state a clone size, as once, few, many or a class for expanded clones.

V gene: TRBV7-2; clone size: many; J gene: TRBJ1-2; D gene: TRBD1; CDR3 protein: CASSLRGTGAQSYGYTF; CDR3 DNA: TGTGCCAGCAGCTTACGGGGGACAGGGGCGCAGTCCTATGGCTACACCTTC
V gene: TRBV20-1; clone size: NA; J gene: TRBJ1-2; D gene: NA; CDR3 protein: CSAQDYRAGGYTF; CDR3 DNA: TGCAGTGCTCAAGACTACAGGGCAGGGGGCTACACCTTC
V gene: TRBV7-2; clone size: few; J gene: TRBJ2-5; D gene: NA; CDR3 protein: CASSCRQNQETQYF; CDR3 DNA: TGTGCCAGCAGCTGTAGACAGAACCAAGAGACCCAGTACTTC
V gene: TRBV2; clone size: NA; J gene: TRBJ2-3; D gene: NA; CDR3 protein: CASNLLSGGASTDTQYF; CDR3 DNA: TGTGCCAGCAACCTTTTATCCGGGGGCGCAAGCACAGATACGCAGTATTTT
V gene: TRBV29-1; clone size: NA; J gene: TRBJ1-1; D gene: NA; CDR3 protein: CSVAPRARGDRTEAFF; CDR3 DNA: TGCAGCGTTGCTCCCCGGGCCCGAGGGGATCGAACTGAAGCTTTCTTT
V gene: TRBV6-5; clone size: NA; J gene: TRBJ1-4; D gene: NA; CDR3 protein: CASSYSLGGVPEKLFF; CDR3 DNA: TGTGCCAGCAGTTACTCCCTAGGTGGGGTGCCCGAAAAACTGTTTTTT
V gene: TRBV2; clone size: few; J gene: TRBJ2-3; D gene: NA; CDR3 protein: CASSETSPATDTQYF; CDR3 DNA: TGTGCCAGCAGTGAAACCAGTCCGGCCACAGATACGCAGTATTTT
V gene: TRBV6-1; clone size: once; J gene: TRBJ1-4; D gene: TRBD1; CDR3 protein: CASSRDRTVRSEKLFF; CDR3 DNA: TGTGCCAGCAGCAGGGACAGGACCGTCCGAAGTGAAAAACTGTTTTTT
V gene: TRBV20-1; clone size: NA; J gene: TRBJ1-5; D gene: NA; CDR3 protein: CSAERPVRSGETQHF; CDR3 DNA: TGCAGTGCCGAGAGGCCGGTTAGGAGCGGGGAGACCCAGCATTTT
V gene: TRBV6-2/TRBV6-3; clone size: few; J gene: TRBJ2-2; D gene: TRBD1; CDR3 protein: CASSIRTGANTGELFF; CDR3 DNA: TGTGCCAGCAGTATCCGGACAGGGGCGAACACCGGGGAGCTGTTTTTT
V gene: TRBV6-2/TRBV6-3; clone size: few; J gene: TRBJ1-1; D gene: TRBD1; CDR3 protein: CASTTGTGGPEAFF; CDR3 DNA: TGTGCCAGCACCACCGGGACAGGGGGCCCTGAAGCTTTCTTT
V gene: TRBV29-1; clone size: many; J gene: TRBJ2-3; D gene: NA; CDR3 protein: CSVVFTDTQYF; CDR3 DNA: TGCAGCGTTGTTTTCACAGATACGCAGTATTTT
V gene: TRBV19; clone size: NA; J gene: TRBJ2-7; D gene: TRBD2; CDR3 protein: CASSTPGGNEQYF; CDR3 DNA: TGTGCCAGTAGTACCCCGGGGGGGAACGAGCAGTACTTC
V gene: TRBV9; clone size: many; J gene: TRBJ2-5; D gene: NA; CDR3 protein: CASSSQTGETQYF; CDR3 DNA: TGTGCCAGCAGCAGCCAGACGGGAGAGACCCAGTACTTC
V gene: TRBV12-3/TRBV12-4; clone size: NA; J gene: TRBJ2-1; D gene: NA; CDR3 protein: CASSLWVRPPQSDNEQFF; CDR3 DNA: TGTGCCAGCAGTCTCTGGGTGAGACCTCCCCAAAGCGACAATGAGCAGTTCTTC
V gene: TRBV4-1; clone size: NA; J gene: TRBJ2-5; D gene: NA; CDR3 protein: CASSQGQPEMGETQYF; CDR3 DNA: TGCGCCAGCAGCCAAGGACAGCCAGAAATGGGGGAGACCCAGTACTTC
V gene: TRBV29-1; clone size: NA; J gene: TRBJ1-4; D gene: NA; CDR3 protein: CSVARGQGEKLFF; CDR3 DNA: TGCAGCGTGGCGCGGGGGCAAGGTGAAAAACTGTTTTTT
V gene: TRBV14; clone size: NA; J gene: TRBJ2-7; D gene: TRBD1; CDR3 protein: CASSQRDREYYEQYF; CDR3 DNA: TGTGCCAGCAGCCAACGGGACAGGGAGTACTACGAGCAGTACTTC